This is a list of T cell receptor beta chains from one sample in a study of resident and recirculating memory T cells in vitiligo. Sequenced by immunoSEQ multiplex PCR; TCRdb stores in-frame clones only, minus some. The data hold around 78,000 clones, with around 92% observed a single time. The sample was blood. These receptors were taken from a male donor with vitiligo. Each CDR3 is given without its conserved first and last residue. The order of the fields is J gene, V gene, clone size, CDR3 length, CDR3 protein. The listing skips clone size in some rows; elsewhere it reads once, few, many or a size class.

J: TRBJ2-2
V: TRBV5-1
size: -
length: 14
CDR3: ASSLAPSGSSGELF

J: TRBJ2-1
V: TRBV5-1
size: -
length: 15
CDR3: ASSWNVGQSLYNEQF

J: TRBJ1-1
V: TRBV5-4
size: once
length: 14
CDR3: ASSSSRWTGNTEAF

J: TRBJ2-1
V: TRBV7-6
size: -
length: 13
CDR3: ASTFGVAQYNEQF

J: TRBJ2-1
V: TRBV11-2
size: -
length: 14
CDR3: ASSLDSGVGDNEQF

J: TRBJ2-3
V: TRBV27
size: -
length: 12
CDR3: ASSPVGAGDTQY

J: TRBJ2-7
V: TRBV6-1
size: -
length: 13
CDR3: ASSEGLAGPYEQY

J: TRBJ1-2
V: TRBV13
size: -
length: 13
CDR3: ASSHAGGRNYGYT

J: TRBJ2-3
V: TRBV20-1
size: -
length: 9
CDR3: SVKRADTQY

J: TRBJ1-1
V: TRBV27
size: few
length: 15
CDR3: ASSLRGTGNLNTEAF

J: TRBJ1-5
V: TRBV19
size: -
length: 12
CDR3: ASSIRSGNQPQH

J: TRBJ1-1
V: TRBV2
size: -
length: 13
CDR3: ASSEARGGNTEAF

J: TRBJ2-5
V: TRBV5-1
size: -
length: 11
CDR3: ASSQQIQETQY

J: TRBJ2-2
V: TRBV18
size: -
length: 14
CDR3: ASSPWSGEVTGELF

J: TRBJ1-4
V: TRBV28
size: -
length: 11
CDR3: ASSLGANLKLF

J: TRBJ1-1
V: TRBV7-2
size: -
length: 14
CDR3: ASSLSRDRGNTEAF

J: TRBJ2-3
V: TRBV5-1
size: -
length: 10
CDR3: ASSRSGDTQY

J: TRBJ1-1
V: TRBV13
size: -
length: 13
CDR3: ASSPTGPPRTEAF

J: TRBJ1-2
V: TRBV10-3
size: -
length: 13
CDR3: AISGFNARGEGYT

J: TRBJ2-5
V: TRBV2
size: -
length: 13
CDR3: ASSRQGLLQETQY

J: TRBJ2-7
V: TRBV11-2
size: -
length: 14
CDR3: ASSPSGAGRAYEQY

J: TRBJ2-5
V: TRBV2
size: -
length: 10
CDR3: ASSGGTETQY

J: TRBJ2-7
V: TRBV19
size: -
length: 10
CDR3: ASWTGTYEQY

J: TRBJ2-7
V: TRBV5-1
size: -
length: 11
CDR3: ASSWEGTYEQY

J: TRBJ1-2
V: TRBV10-2
size: -
length: 13
CDR3: ASSVPTASNYGYT

J: TRBJ2-3
V: TRBV9
size: -
length: 13
CDR3: ASSVGTGGTDTQY

J: TRBJ1-1
V: TRBV9
size: few
length: 11
CDR3: ASSVDYRAEAF

J: TRBJ1-3
V: TRBV27
size: -
length: 13
CDR3: ASSLRAQDRNTIY

J: TRBJ2-7
V: TRBV5-1
size: -
length: 12
CDR3: ASRPGTTRYEQY

J: TRBJ2-1
V: TRBV6-5
size: -
length: 13
CDR3: ASSYGRASYNEQF

J: TRBJ2-1
V: TRBV23-1
size: -
length: 16
CDR3: ARGGTRHRRGAYNEQF

J: TRBJ2-1
V: TRBV7-2
size: -
length: 13
CDR3: ASSLGAGVYNEQF

J: TRBJ1-2
V: TRBV18
size: -
length: 12
CDR3: ASSYTGQDYGYT

J: TRBJ1-2
V: TRBV7-9
size: -
length: 12
CDR3: ASRGTGVDYGYT

J: TRBJ2-3
V: TRBV9
size: -
length: 12
CDR3: ASSVGRVTDTQY

J: TRBJ1-5
V: TRBV6-1
size: once
length: 12
CDR3: ASRGGQNNQPQH

J: TRBJ2-3
V: TRBV5-1
size: -
length: 13
CDR3: ASSLGILNTDTQY

J: TRBJ2-5
V: TRBV7-2
size: -
length: 11
CDR3: ASSPRASETQY

J: TRBJ1-1
V: TRBV28
size: -
length: 11
CDR3: ASSPTSGTEAF

J: TRBJ1-4
V: TRBV11-2
size: once
length: 13
CDR3: ASSLEAATNEKLF

J: TRBJ1-2
V: TRBV11-2
size: -
length: 13
CDR3: ASSLDPAGRGGYT

J: TRBJ2-7
V: TRBV2
size: -
length: 11
CDR3: ASSRDSTYEQY

J: TRBJ2-7
V: TRBV11-3
size: few
length: 13
CDR3: ASSYPFGSSYEQY

J: TRBJ2-3
V: TRBV11-3
size: once
length: 15
CDR3: ASSPGLAGGNRGTQY

J: TRBJ2-3
V: TRBV10-3
size: -
length: 13
CDR3: AIRSSGVSTDTQY

J: TRBJ2-7
V: TRBV5-1
size: once
length: 12
CDR3: ASSLLRSSYEQY

J: TRBJ2-2
V: TRBV5-1
size: -
length: 13
CDR3: ASSWGQGGAGELF

J: TRBJ1-5
V: TRBV7-2
size: -
length: 12
CDR3: ASSLTGGGQPQH

J: TRBJ1-3
V: TRBV5-1
size: once
length: 10
CDR3: ASSPGLNTIY

J: TRBJ2-7
V: TRBV5-1
size: once
length: 13
CDR3: ASSWGRAGSNEQY

J: TRBJ2-1
V: TRBV5-1
size: -
length: 13
CDR3: ASSLALGAGDEQF

J: TRBJ2-6
V: TRBV7-8
size: once
length: 13
CDR3: ASSLRVEWANVLT

J: TRBJ1-1
V: TRBV5-1
size: -
length: 13
CDR3: ASSWQEGLNTEAF

J: TRBJ1-2
V: TRBV5-5
size: -
length: 11
CDR3: ASRAGGKRGYT

J: TRBJ2-2
V: TRBV27
size: -
length: 13
CDR3: ASSLRGRDTGELF

J: TRBJ2-3
V: TRBV7-2
size: -
length: 12
CDR3: ASSLWTKADTQY

J: TRBJ2-5
V: TRBV29-1
size: -
length: 13
CDR3: SVDGLAERQETQY

J: TRBJ2-5
V: TRBV28
size: -
length: 12
CDR3: ASSSGALKETQY

J: TRBJ2-4
V: TRBV9
size: -
length: 16
CDR3: ASSVASTGQGIRNIQY